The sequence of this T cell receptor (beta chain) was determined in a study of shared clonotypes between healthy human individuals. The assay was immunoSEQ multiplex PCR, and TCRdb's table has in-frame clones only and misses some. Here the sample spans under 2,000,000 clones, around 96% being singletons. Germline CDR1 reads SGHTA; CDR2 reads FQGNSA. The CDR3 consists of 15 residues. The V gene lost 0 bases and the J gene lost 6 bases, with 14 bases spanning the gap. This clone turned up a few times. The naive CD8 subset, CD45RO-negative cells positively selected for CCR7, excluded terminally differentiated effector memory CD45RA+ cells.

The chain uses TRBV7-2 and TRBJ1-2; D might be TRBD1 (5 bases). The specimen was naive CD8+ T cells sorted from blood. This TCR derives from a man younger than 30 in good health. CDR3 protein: CASSLAGPYNDGYTF. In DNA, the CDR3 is TGTGCCAGCAGCTTAGCGGGACCGTATAATGATGGCTACACCTTC.